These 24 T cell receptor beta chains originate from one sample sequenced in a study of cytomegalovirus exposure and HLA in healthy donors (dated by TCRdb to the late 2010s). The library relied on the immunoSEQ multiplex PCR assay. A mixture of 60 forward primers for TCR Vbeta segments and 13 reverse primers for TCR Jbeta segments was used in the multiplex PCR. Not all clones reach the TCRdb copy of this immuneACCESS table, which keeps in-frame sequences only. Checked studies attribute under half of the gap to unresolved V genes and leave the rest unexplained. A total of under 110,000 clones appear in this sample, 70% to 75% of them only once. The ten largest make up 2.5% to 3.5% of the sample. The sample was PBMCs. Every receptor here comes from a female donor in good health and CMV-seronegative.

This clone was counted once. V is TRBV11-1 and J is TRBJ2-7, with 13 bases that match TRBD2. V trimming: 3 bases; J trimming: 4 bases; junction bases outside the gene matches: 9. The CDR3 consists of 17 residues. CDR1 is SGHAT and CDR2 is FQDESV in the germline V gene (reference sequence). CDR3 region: CASSLPRTSGRTYEQYF. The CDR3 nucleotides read TGTGCCAGCAGCTTGCCACGGACTAGCGGGAGAACGTACGAGCAGTACTTC.

The CDR3 coding sequence is TGTGCCAGCAGCGAGAATCAGCCCCAGCATTTT. Protein sequence: CASSENQPQHF. V gene TRBV27 combines with J gene TRBJ1-5; no definite D call. Trimming took off 6 bases at V and 4 bases at J, with 4 bases between the two ends. The CDR3 is made up of 11 amino acids. Germline V gene sequence: CDR1 MNHEY, CDR2 SMNVEV (reference sequence).

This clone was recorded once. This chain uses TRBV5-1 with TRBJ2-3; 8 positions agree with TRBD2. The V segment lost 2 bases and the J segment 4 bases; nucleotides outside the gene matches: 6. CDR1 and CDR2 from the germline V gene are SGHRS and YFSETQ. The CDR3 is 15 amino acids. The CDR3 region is CASSFRTSRSDTQYF. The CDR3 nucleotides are TGCGCCAGCAGCTTCAGGACTAGCCGGTCAGATACGCAGTATTTT.

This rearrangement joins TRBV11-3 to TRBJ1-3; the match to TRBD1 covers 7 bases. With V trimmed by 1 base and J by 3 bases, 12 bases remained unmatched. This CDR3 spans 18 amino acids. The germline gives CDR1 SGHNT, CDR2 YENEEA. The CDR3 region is CASSLGPPTGKVGNTIYF. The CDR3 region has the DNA TGTGCCAGCAGCTTAGGTCCCCCGACAGGGAAGGTTGGAAACACCATATATTTT. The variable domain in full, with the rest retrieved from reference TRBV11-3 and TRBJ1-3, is EAGVVQSPRYKIIEKKQPVAFWCNPISGHNTLYWYLQNLGQGPELLIRYENEEAVDDSQLPKDRFSAERLKGVDSTLKIQPAELGDSAVYLCASSLGPPTGKVGNTIYFGEGSWLTVV.

The DNA for the CDR3 is TGTGCCAGCAGTTACTCCGGGACAGGGCAGACCGGGGAGCTGTTTTTT. It codes for CASSYSGTGQTGELFF. This chain links TRBV6-5 with TRBJ2-2, with 9 nucleotides matching TRBD1. Germline CDR1 and CDR2: MNHEY and SVGAGI. Trimming at V came to 0 bases and at J to 5 bases, leaving 4 bases not matched to a gene. The CDR3 sequence is 16 residues long.

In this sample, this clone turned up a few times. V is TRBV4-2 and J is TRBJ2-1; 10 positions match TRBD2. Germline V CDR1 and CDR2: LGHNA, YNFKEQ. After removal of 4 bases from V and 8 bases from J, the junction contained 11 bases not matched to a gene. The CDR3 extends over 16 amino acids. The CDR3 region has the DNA TGTGCCAGCAGCCCGAGTTTTAGCGGGAGGCAGCATGAGCAGTTCTTC. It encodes CASSPSFSGRQHEQFF.

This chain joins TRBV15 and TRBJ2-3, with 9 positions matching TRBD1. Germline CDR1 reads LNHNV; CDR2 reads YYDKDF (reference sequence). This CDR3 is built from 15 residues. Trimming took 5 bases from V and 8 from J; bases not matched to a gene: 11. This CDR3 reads CATSGTGPTPPTQYF. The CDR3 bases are TGTGCCACCAGCGGGACAGGGCCCACTCCTCCTACGCAGTATTTT.

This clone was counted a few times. The chain's CDR3 is CASSRKAGEGETQYF. The CDR3 bases are TGTGCCAGCAGTAGAAAAGCGGGAGAGGGAGAGACCCAGTACTTC. The chain combines TRBV6-4 with TRBJ2-5; 8 positions agree with TRBD2. The CDR3 runs 15 residues. Germline V gene data show CDR1 as MRHNA and CDR2 as SNTAGT. V dropped 5 bases and J dropped 4; count of bases not matched to a gene: 9.

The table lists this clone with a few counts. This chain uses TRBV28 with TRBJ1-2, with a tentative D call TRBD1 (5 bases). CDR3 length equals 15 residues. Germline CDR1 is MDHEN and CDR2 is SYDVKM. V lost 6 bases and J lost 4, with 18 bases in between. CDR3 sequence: CASSPPTATPYGYTF. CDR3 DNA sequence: TGTGCCAGCAGCCCTCCGACAGCAACTCCCTATGGCTACACCTTC.

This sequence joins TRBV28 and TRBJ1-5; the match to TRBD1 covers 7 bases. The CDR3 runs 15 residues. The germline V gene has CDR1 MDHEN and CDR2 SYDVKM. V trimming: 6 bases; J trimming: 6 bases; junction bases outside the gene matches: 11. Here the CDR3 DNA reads TGTGCCAGCAGGCGAACCAGGGGGTTAATTCAGCCCCAGCATTTT. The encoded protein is CASRRTRGLIQPQHF.

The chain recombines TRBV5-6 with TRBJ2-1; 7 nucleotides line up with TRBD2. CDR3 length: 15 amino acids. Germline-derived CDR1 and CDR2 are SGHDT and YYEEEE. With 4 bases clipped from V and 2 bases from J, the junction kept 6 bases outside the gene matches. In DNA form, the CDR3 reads TGTGCCAGCAGCCTGGGGACTACACCCTACAATGAGCAGTTCTTC. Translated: CASSLGTTPYNEQFF.

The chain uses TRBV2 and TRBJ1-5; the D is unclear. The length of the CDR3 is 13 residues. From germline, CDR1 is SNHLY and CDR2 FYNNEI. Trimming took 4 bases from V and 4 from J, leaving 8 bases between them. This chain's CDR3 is CASSGASNQPQHF. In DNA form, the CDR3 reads TGTGCCAGCAGTGGGGCGTCTAATCAGCCCCAGCATTTT.

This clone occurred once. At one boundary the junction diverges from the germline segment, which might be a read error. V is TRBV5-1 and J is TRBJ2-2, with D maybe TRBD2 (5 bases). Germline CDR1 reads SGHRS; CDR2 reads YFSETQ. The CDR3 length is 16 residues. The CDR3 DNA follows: TGCGCCAGCAGCTTGTCGTCCTCCAGGATCACCGGGGAGCTGCTTTTT. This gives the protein CASSLSSSRITGELLF.

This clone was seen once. The DNA of the CDR3 is TGTGCCATCACCTTCTTCGGGACAGGGACGGGAAACACCATATATTTT. Protein: CAITFFGTGTGNTIYF. The chain is built from TRBV2 and TRBJ1-3; 9 bases are shared with TRBD1. This CDR3 contains 16 residues. V shed 10 bases, J shed 4 bases, and the junction held 14 bases outside the gene matches. Germline assignment: CDR1 SNHLY and CDR2 FYNNEI.

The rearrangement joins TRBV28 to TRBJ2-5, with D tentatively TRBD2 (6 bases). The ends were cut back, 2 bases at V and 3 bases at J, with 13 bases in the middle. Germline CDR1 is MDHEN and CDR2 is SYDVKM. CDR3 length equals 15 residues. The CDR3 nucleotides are TGTGCCAGCAGTTTAGGGGGACTGCTGAAAGAGACCCAGTACTTC. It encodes CASSLGGLLKETQYF.

CDR3 DNA: TGTGCCAGTAGTATAGGGCGGAGCCTTGAAGCTTTCTTT. This codes for CASSIGRSLEAFF. The chain has TRBV19 and TRBJ1-1; unclear D gene. Deletions cut 1 base from V and 7 bases from J, with 10 bases between. This CDR3 comprises 13 residues. Germline lookup yields CDR1 LNHDA and CDR2 SQIVND (reference sequence).

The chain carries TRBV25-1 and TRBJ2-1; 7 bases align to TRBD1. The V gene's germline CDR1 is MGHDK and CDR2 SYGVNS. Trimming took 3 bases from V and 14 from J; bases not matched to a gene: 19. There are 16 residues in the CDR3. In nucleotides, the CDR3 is TGTGCCAGCAGTGAGAACAGGGGAATTAAGCGGAACCGTAAGTTCTTC. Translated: CASSENRGIKRNRKFF.

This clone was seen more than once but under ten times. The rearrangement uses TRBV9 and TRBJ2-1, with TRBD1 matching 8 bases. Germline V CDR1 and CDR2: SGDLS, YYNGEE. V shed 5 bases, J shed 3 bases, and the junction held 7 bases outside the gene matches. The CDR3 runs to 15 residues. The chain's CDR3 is CASRPTGGSYNEQFF. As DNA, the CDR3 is TGTGCCAGCAGGCCTACAGGGGGAAGCTACAATGAGCAGTTCTTC. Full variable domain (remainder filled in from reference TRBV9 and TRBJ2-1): DSGVTQTPKHLITATGQRVTLRCSPRSGDLSVYWYQQSLDQGLQFLIQYYNGEERAKGNILERFSAQQFPDLHSELNLSSLELGDSALYFCASRPTGGSYNEQFFGPGTRLTVL.

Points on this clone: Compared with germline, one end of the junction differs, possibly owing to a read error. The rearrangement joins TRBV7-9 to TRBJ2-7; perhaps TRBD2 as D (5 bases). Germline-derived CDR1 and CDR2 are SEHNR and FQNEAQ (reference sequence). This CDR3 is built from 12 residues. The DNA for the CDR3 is TGTTCCAGCAGCTTAAGCGGCTACGAGCAGTACTTC. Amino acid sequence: CSSSLSGYEQYF.

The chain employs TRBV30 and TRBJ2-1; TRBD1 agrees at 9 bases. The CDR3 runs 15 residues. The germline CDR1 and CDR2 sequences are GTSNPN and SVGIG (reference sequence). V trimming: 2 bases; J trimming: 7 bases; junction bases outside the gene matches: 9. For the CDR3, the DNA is TGTGCCTGGAGTTATAAGGCGACAGGGGGAAATGAGCAGTTCTTC. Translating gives CAWSYKATGGNEQFF.

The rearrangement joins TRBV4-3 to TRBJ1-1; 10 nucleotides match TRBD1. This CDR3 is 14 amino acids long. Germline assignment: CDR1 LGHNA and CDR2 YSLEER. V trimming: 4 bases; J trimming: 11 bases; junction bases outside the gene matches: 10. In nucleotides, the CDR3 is TGCGCCAGCAGCCCACGACAGGGGGCACTGAGTGCTTTCTTT. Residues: CASSPRQGALSAFF.

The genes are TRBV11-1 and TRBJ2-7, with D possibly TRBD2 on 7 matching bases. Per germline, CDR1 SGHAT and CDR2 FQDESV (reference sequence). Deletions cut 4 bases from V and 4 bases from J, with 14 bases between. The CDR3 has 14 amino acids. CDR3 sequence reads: CASSSAGANYEQYF. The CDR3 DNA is TGTGCCAGCAGCTCGGCGGGGGCGAATTACGAGCAGTACTTC.

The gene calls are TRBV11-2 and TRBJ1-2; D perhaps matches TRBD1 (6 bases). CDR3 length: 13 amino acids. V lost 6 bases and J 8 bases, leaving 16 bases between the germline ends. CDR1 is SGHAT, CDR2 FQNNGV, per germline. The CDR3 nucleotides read TGTGCCAGCAGTCGGGGACAAACGGAAGGCTACACCTTC. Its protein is CASSRGQTEGYTF.

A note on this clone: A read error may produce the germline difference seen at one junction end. The CDR3: CASSLYGMEEQFF. CDR3 nucleotide sequence: TGTGCTAGCAGCTTATACGGGATGGAAGAGCAGTTCTTC. This chain joins TRBV7-7 and TRBJ2-1, with D possibly being TRBD2 (5 bases). Germline V CDR1 and CDR2: SSHAT, FNYEAQ (reference sequence). CDR3 length equals 13 residues.